This T cell receptor (beta chain) was sequenced in a study of blood T cells in healthy people across ages. This clonotype was counted a single time. Sample-barcoded 5' priming and a J-beta primer mix drove a second PCR of about 6 to 12 cycles. All cDNA molecules were each tagged by a template-switch adaptor with 12 random nucleotides. TCRdb reanalysed the 5' RACE reads using MiXCR and keeps one entry per CDR3 protein. In the table there are over a million distinct CDR3 sequences, 35% to 45% of which are singletons. Germline V gene data show CDR1 as MGHRA and CDR2 as YSYEKL. V dropped 4 bases and J dropped 4 bases, with 16 bases sitting between them. The CDR3 sequence is 15 residues long.

The chain uses TRBV4-1 and TRBJ1-1; possibly TRBD1 for D (6 bases). The receptor's source is a young woman in good health. Source material: blood. This chain's CDR3 is CASSRNTGLGTEAFF. CDR3 coding DNA: TGCGCCAGCAGCCGGAATACAGGGTTGGGCACTGAAGCTTTCTTT.